The 29 T cell receptor beta chains in this list originate from one sample, sequenced in a study of blood T cell repertoires in COVID-19. The repertoire was sequenced with immunoSEQ multiplex PCR; TCRdb's copy has only in-frame clones and lacks some. There are 150,000 to 200,000 clones in the sample; about 90% occur only once, and about a fifth lies in the top ten. Sequencing was performed on peripheral blood. The receptors come from a man in his 60s with active or convalescent COVID-19.

The J gene is TRBJ1-2, the V gene TRBV11-2; unclear D gene. The CDR3 contains 17 residues. Trimming shortened V by 6 bases and J by 1 base, and 21 bases separated the two germline ends. Germline lookup yields CDR1 SGHAT and CDR2 FQNNGV. CDR3 residues: CASRSLTRGLYNYGYTF. The CDR3 DNA follows: TGTGCCAGCAGATCGTTGACTCGTGGCCTTTATAACTATGGCTACACCTTC.

This chain links TRBV3-1 (or the pseudogene TRBV3-2) with TRBJ2-7, with 9 bases that match TRBD1. Germline V gene lookup returns CDR1 LGHDT and CDR2 YNNKEL (reference sequence). The V and J ends lost 4 bases and 6 bases, in that order; junction bases with no gene match: 10. This CDR3 is 15 amino acids long. The CDR3 reads CASSRPGQGRGEQYF. DNA of the CDR3: TGTGCCAGCAGCCGCCCGGGACAGGGTCGTGGCGAGCAGTACTTC.

The chain links TRBV6-1 to TRBJ2-1; 12 bases are a match to TRBD1. Germline CDR1 and CDR2: MNHNS and SASEGT. This CDR3 has 17 amino acids. Trimming at V came to 4 bases and at J to 7 bases, leaving 11 bases not matched to a gene. CDR3 coding DNA: TGTGCCAGCAGTGTCCGGAGGGGGACAGGGGGCTTGAATGAGCAGTTCTTC. Translating gives CASSVRRGTGGLNEQFF.

This chain joins TRBV5-4 and TRBJ1-1; possible D gene TRBD1, 6 bases. Per the germline V gene, CDR1 is SGHNT and CDR2 is YYREEE (reference sequence). Trimming pared 4 bases from V and 3 bases from J, leaving 10 bases between. The CDR3 spans 13 residues. The CDR3 is CASSRHRDTEAFF. The CDR3 region has the DNA TGTGCCAGCAGCCGACACAGGGACACTGAAGCTTTCTTT.

This chain links TRBV19 with TRBJ1-2; D is possibly TRBD1 (5 bases). This CDR3 region has 15 residues. V lost 9 bases, J lost 0 bases, and 17 bases lay in between. CDR1 and CDR2 (germline): LNHDA, SQIVND (reference sequence). The CDR3: CASVQEGTTNYGYTF. CDR3 sequence (DNA): TGTGCCAGCGTACAGGAAGGAACCACTAACTATGGCTACACCTTC.

V usage is TRBV7-9 and J usage is TRBJ1-2; D is undetermined. Looked up from germline, CDR1 is SEHNR and CDR2 is FQNEAQ (reference sequence). The V end was cut by 1 base, the J end by 5 bases, with 14 bases between. The CDR3 is made up of 15 amino acids. CDR3 in DNA: TGTGCCAGCAGCTTAGGAGGCGGTTTAACATATGGCTACACCTTC. Translating gives CASSLGGGLTYGYTF.

CDR3 DNA sequence: TGTGCCAGCAGCGCCAGCCCGGGACTAACGGGTGAAAAACTGTTTTTT. Residues: CASSASPGLTGEKLFF. The chain uses TRBV9 and TRBJ1-4, with D maybe TRBD1 (5 bases). Germline values: CDR1 SGDLS, CDR2 YYNGEE. The CDR3 contains 16 residues. V lost 3 bases, J lost 7 bases, and 19 bases lay in between.

The chain combines TRBV11-2 with TRBJ2-1; 12 nucleotides agree with TRBD1. This CDR3 region has 15 residues. Trimming at V came to 5 bases and at J to 9 bases, leaving 8 bases not matched to a gene. CDR1 is SGHAT, CDR2 FQNNGV, per germline. The CDR3 nucleotides read TGTGCCAGCAGCCTAGGGGGGACAGGGGGCAGTGAGCAGTTCTTC. Encoded protein: CASSLGGTGGSEQFF. Complete variable domain (other parts from reference TRBV11-2 and TRBJ2-1): EAGVAQSPRYKIIEKRQSVAFWCNPISGHATLYWYQQILGQGPKLLIQFQNNGVVDDSQLPKDRFSAERLKGVDSTLKIQPAKLEDSAVYLCASSLGGTGGSEQFFGPGTRLTVL.

The gene calls are TRBV5-4 and TRBJ2-3; 8 nucleotides agree with TRBD1. The CDR3 is 14 amino acids. V was pared by 4 bases and J by 4 bases, with 5 bases of the junction left unmatched. Germline CDR1 is SGHNT and CDR2 is YYREEE (reference sequence). The CDR3 protein is CASSGTDRADTQYF. The DNA for the CDR3 is TGTGCCAGCAGCGGGACGGACAGGGCAGATACGCAGTATTTT.

The rearrangement links TRBV7-2 to TRBJ2-1; 13 bases line up with TRBD2. The V gene's germline CDR1 is SGHTA and CDR2 FQGNSA. CDR3 size: 15 residues. V lost 5 bases and J lost 7; bases outside the gene matches: 5. The DNA for the CDR3 is TGTGCCAGCAGCGGACTAGCGGGGGCACCAAATGAGCAGTTCTTC. The encoded protein is CASSGLAGAPNEQFF.

The V gene is TRBV4-2, the J gene TRBJ2-3; 9 positions agree with TRBD2. Per the germline V gene, CDR1 is LGHNA and CDR2 is YNFKEQ. The junction had 9 bases not matched to a gene; V was cut back by 4 bases and J by 4 bases. The CDR3 is 16 residues long. CDR3 in amino acids: CASSPMAGGHSDTQYF. CDR3 nucleotides: TGTGCCAGCAGCCCCATGGCGGGGGGGCACTCAGATACGCAGTATTTT.

V gene TRBV9 combines with J gene TRBJ2-2; the match to TRBD1 covers 7 bases. Looked up from germline, CDR1 is SGDLS and CDR2 is YYNGEE. Unmatched junction bases numbered 9, after V lost 0 bases and J lost 7 bases. This CDR3 is 16 amino acids long. In DNA, the CDR3 is TGTGCCAGCAGCGTAGGTGAAGGGGGCTGGCACGGGGAGCTGTTTTTT. Amino acids: CASSVGEGGWHGELFF.

Points on this clone: Other DNA variants within this sample encode the same CDR3. This CDR3 is CASSPQGNYGYTF. In DNA form, the CDR3 reads TGTGCCAGCAGCCCACAGGGTAACTATGGCTACACCTTC. The rearrangement links TRBV6-5 to TRBJ1-2; D is perhaps TRBD1 (6 bases). Trimming took off 6 bases at V and 1 base at J, with 9 bases between the two ends. CDR3 length: 13 residues. Germline-derived CDR1 and CDR2 are MNHEY and SVGAGI.

The V and J genes are TRBV4-2 and TRBJ2-7; 11 bases map to TRBD2. The V and J ends lost 1 base and 5 bases, in that order; junction bases with no gene match: 7. The CDR3 spans 16 residues. Germline CDR1 LGHNA, CDR2 YNFKEQ. CDR3 loop: CASSQGPSGGFNEQYF. The CDR3, as DNA: TGTGCCAGCAGCCAAGGCCCTAGCGGGGGGTTCAACGAGCAGTACTTC.

V is TRBV7-7 and J is TRBJ1-1; 7 positions agree with TRBD1. Germline trimming cut 5 bases from V and 7 bases from J; bases unmatched to any gene: 4. CDR3 size: 12 residues. Looked up from germline, CDR1 is SSHAT and CDR2 is FNYEAQ (reference sequence). The CDR3 sequence: CASSRTGIEAFF. CDR3 sequence (DNA): TGTGCCAGCAGCCGGACAGGAATTGAAGCTTTCTTT. The full variable domain, completed using reference TRBV7-7 and TRBJ1-1, is GAGVSQSPRYKVTKRGQDVTLRCDPISSHATLYWYQQALGQGPEFLTYFNYEAQPDKSGLPSDRFSAERPEGSISTLTIQRTEQRDSAMYRCASSRTGIEAFFGQGTRLTVV.

This clone was observed many times. The J gene is TRBJ2-2, the V gene TRBV15; 7 bases line up with TRBD1. The length of the CDR3 is 15 residues. After removal of 2 bases from V and 4 bases from J, the junction contained 4 bases not matched to a gene. In germline, CDR1 is LNHNV, CDR2 YYDKDF (reference sequence). CDR3 in amino acids: CATSRNDRATGELFF. The DNA of the CDR3 is TGTGCCACCAGCAGAAACGACAGGGCCACCGGGGAGCTGTTTTTT.

The chain couples TRBV30 to TRBJ2-7; the match to TRBD1 covers 7 bases. V was clipped by 0 bases and J by 5 bases; unmatched bases: 7. Germline CDR1 reads GTSNPN; CDR2 reads SVGIG (reference sequence). This CDR3 is built from 14 residues. This CDR3 is CAWSVQGRGNEQYF. CDR3 in DNA: TGTGCCTGGAGTGTACAAGGCAGGGGGAACGAGCAGTACTTC.

The chain is built from TRBV5-1 and TRBJ1-6, with TRBD1 identical over 7 bases. The CDR3 sequence is 14 residues long. V shed 5 bases, J shed 8 bases, and the junction held 7 bases outside the gene matches. The germline V gene has CDR1 SGHRS and CDR2 YFSETQ. CDR3 residues: CASRIQGDDSPLHF. The CDR3 DNA follows: TGCGCCAGCAGGATCCAGGGGGATGATTCACCCCTCCACTTT. Filled out from reference TRBV5-1 and TRBJ1-6, the complete variable domain reads KAGVTQTPRYLIKTRGQQVTLSCSPISGHRSVSWYQQTPGQGLQFLFEYFSETQRNKGNFPGRFSGRQFSNSRSEMNVSTLELGDSALYLCASRIQGDDSPLHFGNGTRLTVT.

V usage is TRBV5-4 and J usage is TRBJ2-5; tentative D call: TRBD2 (5 bases). The ends were cut back, 3 bases at V and 2 bases at J, with 14 bases in the middle. The CDR3 loop spans 15 amino acids. The germline V gene has CDR1 SGHNT and CDR2 YYREEE (reference sequence). The CDR3 DNA sequence: TGTGCCAGCAGCTCCAACGGGGAGATACAAGAGACCCAGTACTTC. Translated, it gives CASSSNGEIQETQYF.

The rearrangement uses TRBV2 and TRBJ2-2; 10 nucleotides agree with TRBD1. Germline loops: CDR1 SNHLY, CDR2 FYNNEI. With 4 bases clipped from V and 7 bases from J, the junction kept 0 bases outside the gene matches. The CDR3 contains 13 residues. The DNA for the CDR3 is TGTGCCAGCAGTGGGACAGGGGGCGGGGAGCTGTTTTTT. Translated: CASSGTGGGELFF.

The chain has TRBV6-5 and TRBJ1-1; D gene unclear. The V end lost 10 bases, the J end lost 1 base, and 13 bases lay between the germline ends. The CDR3 length is 13 residues. The germline CDR1 and CDR2 sequences are MNHEY and SVGAGI. The CDR3 DNA follows: TGTGCCACTAACTACCGGGGGAACACTGAAGCTTTCTTT. It specifies CATNYRGNTEAFF.

Here the CDR3 reads CASSQGSGTGELFF. CDR3 nucleotide sequence: TGTGCCAGCAGCCAAGGTTCCGGGACCGGGGAGCTGTTTTTT. The rearrangement links TRBV3-1 (or the pseudogene TRBV3-2) to TRBJ2-2, with unresolved D. V lost 1 base, J lost 5 bases, and 8 bases lay in between. Germline values: CDR1 LGHDT, CDR2 YNNKEL (reference sequence). The CDR3 is 14 amino acids.

This chain links TRBV5-3 with TRBJ1-4; 8 nucleotides match TRBD1. TRBV5-3 is reported as an ORF; its role is uncertain. The trim removed 7 bases at V and 5 bases at J, leaving 7 bases unmatched. CDR3 length equals 14 residues. CDR3 sequence (DNA): TGTGCCAGACCGTGTGGGGACAGGAATGAAAAACTGTTTTTT. This translates into CARPCGDRNEKLFF.

The chain couples TRBV11-3 to TRBJ2-3, with 16 bases fitting TRBD2. Germline values: CDR1 SGHNT, CDR2 YENEEA. This CDR3 has 20 amino acids. The V and J ends lost 5 bases and 1 base, in that order; junction bases with no gene match: 12. The CDR3 DNA reads as TGTGCCAGCAGCGAAGACTCGGGACTAGCGGGGGGGACATGCACAGATACGCAGTATTTT. It yields the protein CASSEDSGLAGGTCTDTQYF. Full variable domain (rest looked up from reference TRBV11-3 and TRBJ2-3): EAGVVQSPRYKIIEKKQPVAFWCNPISGHNTLYWYLQNLGQGPELLIRYENEEAVDDSQLPKDRFSAERLKGVDSTLKIQPAELGDSAVYLCASSEDSGLAGGTCTDTQYFGPGTRLTVL.

CDR3 sequence (DNA): TGTGCCAGCAGCATAGCGGGGTCCGGCTATGGCTACACCTTC. Protein: CASSIAGSGYGYTF. The V call is TRBV27, the J call TRBJ1-2; D is ambiguous. CDR3 size: 14 residues. Germline CDR1 reads MNHEY; CDR2 reads SMNVEV (reference sequence). The ends were cut back, 6 bases at V and 4 bases at J, with 15 bases in the middle.

V gene TRBV9 combines with J gene TRBJ2-5; possibly TRBD1 for D (6 bases). The CDR3 is 15 amino acids. The germline gives CDR1 SGDLS, CDR2 YYNGEE. Trimming stripped 1 base from V and 2 bases from J, with 12 bases between. CDR3 sequence reads: CASSVSGVFQETQYF. The CDR3 nucleotides are TGTGCCAGCAGCGTATCAGGGGTGTTTCAAGAGACCCAGTACTTC.

CDR3 protein: CASSPSPSGGDTQYF. Here the CDR3 DNA reads TGTGCCAGCAGCCCCTCCCCTAGCGGAGGGGATACGCAGTATTTT. The chain joins TRBV3-1 (or the pseudogene TRBV3-2) to TRBJ2-3, with 7 bases matching TRBD2. The V segment lost 4 bases and the J segment 6 bases; nucleotides outside the gene matches: 10. Germline assignment: CDR1 LGHDT and CDR2 YNNKEL (reference sequence). This CDR3 region has 15 residues.

The rearrangement uses TRBV3-1 (or the pseudogene TRBV3-2) and TRBJ1-2, with TRBD1 identical over 10 bases. The CDR3 has 15 amino acids. CDR1 is LGHDT and CDR2 is YNNKEL in the germline V gene (reference sequence). Losses at the gene ends were 4 bases for V and 1 base for J; bases not matched to a gene: 3. The CDR3 sequence: CASSLWDRGNYGYTF. The CDR3 DNA reads TGTGCCAGCAGCCTATGGGACAGGGGTAACTATGGCTACACCTTC.

CDR3 in DNA: TGTGCCACCAGCAACAGGGGAACTGGAAACACCATATATTTT. Its translation is CATSNRGTGNTIYF. The genes are TRBV15 and TRBJ1-3; 7 bases match TRBD1. Germline lookup yields CDR1 LNHNV and CDR2 YYDKDF (reference sequence). This CDR3 is 14 amino acids long. The junction had 2 bases not matched to a gene; V was cut back by 4 bases and J by 2 bases. The full variable domain, rest sourced from reference TRBV15 and TRBJ1-3, is DAMVIQNPRYQVTQFGKPVTLSCSQTLNHNVMYWYQQKSSQAPKLLFHYYDKDFNNEADTPDNFQSRRPNTSFCFLDIRSPGLGDTAMYLCATSNRGTGNTIYFGEGSWLTVV.